The present entry profiles one T cell receptor (beta chain) with its context. The clone's antigen remains unknown. Qualities for individual bases were not recorded, and no much larger clone is one base off. The data belong to a study of blood T cell repertoires in COVID-19 (dated by TCRdb to between 2020 and 2021). With regard to the full study: The collaborator samples originated in the United States, Italy and Spain and spanned the acute and convalescent phases of COVID-19. A freely available public database, intended as a resource for researchers studying the immune response to SARS-CoV-2, is where the repertoires were released. The samples were drawn from two sources: the first 160 participants of the ongoing ImmuneRACE study, and fewer than 1,500 subjects contributed by 6 global collaborators. HLA class I and class II types, where available, came from metadata supplied by the sample provider rather than from assay-based typing. The dataset comprised deeply sampled blood TCRbeta repertoires from subjects exposed to, actively infected with, or recovered from COVID-19. Sample metadata almost always included a de-identified subject ID, COVID-19 status, age in years and sex. The material from the prospective study consisted of cDNA or gDNA derived from T cells, B-cell-depleted T cells, or PBMCs. Beyond this particular receptor, the publication reports: How much clinical and demographic metadata was included differed by source and by participant, and the metadata was provided uncurated.

TCRbeta CDR3 regions were amplified from genomic DNA by means of the immunoSEQ Assay, a bias-controlled multiplex PCR. The original pipeline was this. Nucleated cell counts per sample were estimated from amplification of reference gene primers within the assay. Sequence reads were collapsed and filtered to measure the absolute abundance of every unique TCRbeta CDR3 rearrangement. Productive Simpson clonality was computed per sample as the square root of Simpson's diversity index over productive rearrangements. In TCRdb, the immuneACCESS table is reduced to in-frame sequences with V and J assigned. These tables do not hold every clone; where another copy was compared, an unresolved V gene accounts for under half, and the others remain unexplained. Clone size and the V and J calls come from that table; the DNA yielded D and trimming. In all, the sample holds over 120,000 clones, and 80% to 90% of those were seen once. The top ten hold about 1.7% of the sample.

The CDR3, cysteine through phenylalanine, is 12 amino acids long. The retained sequence is limited to the CDR3, 36 bases, with the frame set at the first base. Trimming takes 4 bases from V and 6 bases from J, and the germline ends sit 9 bases apart. Collaborating institutions collected whole blood in K2EDTA tubes following their own protocols. For TCRbeta analysis, collaborator samples were shipped as frozen whole blood, as isolated PBMCs, or as DNA extracted from either sample type. The sample comprised peripheral blood. This chain joins TRBV12-3 or TRBV12-4 to TRBJ1-1; the D gene cannot be resolved reliably. The sequence derives from a woman in her fifties or sixties with acute or convalescent COVID-19. The DNA sequence reads TGTGCCAGCAGTTGGGGAGGGTCTGAAGCTTTCTTT. This gives the protein CASSWGGSEAFF.